This entry lists 32 T cell receptor beta chains sequenced from one sample in a study of Ad26.COV2.S vaccination and SARS-CoV-2 variants. Sample treatment: about 20 received Ad26.COV2.S at low or high dose, single or two shots; five or six received placebo; per-sample allocation not given. The samples were gathered on day 63 after the first injection of vaccine or placebo. TCRdb's copy holds only in-frame clones and misses some; the assay was immunoSEQ multiplex PCR. This sample has 250,000 or so clones, with about 83% found just once. Sequencing used peripheral blood, obtained in a trial of Ad26.COV2.S vaccine versus placebo. Every receptor here comes from a person aged 18-65 years who received the Ad26.COV2.S COVID-19 vaccine or a placebo.

This clone was picked up one time. The chain links TRBV2 to TRBJ2-7; weak D call: TRBD1 (6 bases). This CDR3 comprises 14 residues. The V end was cut by 2 bases, the J end by 4 bases, with 12 bases between. Germline CDR1 SNHLY, CDR2 FYNNEI. The CDR3 region has the DNA TGTGCCAGCAGTGAACAAGGACAGATTTACGAGCAGTACTTC. Translated, it gives CASSEQGQIYEQYF.

J is TRBJ2-1 and V is TRBV3-1 (or the pseudogene TRBV3-2); D not resolved. Per germline, CDR1 LGHDT and CDR2 YNNKEL (reference sequence). This CDR3 is built from 12 residues. Trimming left V 1 base short and J 15 bases short, with 13 bases between. The CDR3 spells CASSQGEGRRFF. In DNA, the CDR3 is TGTGCCAGCAGCCAAGGGGAAGGAAGACGGTTCTTC.

The J gene is TRBJ2-5, the V gene TRBV6-5; possibly TRBD1 or TRBD2 for D (6 bases each). Per germline, CDR1 MNHEY and CDR2 SVGAGI. This CDR3 has 14 residues. The V end was cut by 6 bases, the J end by 5 bases, with 16 bases between. CDR3 DNA sequence: TGTGCCAGCAGCCCGGGGGCGGGATGGGAGACCCAGTACTTC. It specifies CASSPGAGWETQYF.

The chain couples TRBV14 to TRBJ2-1, with 13 bases fitting TRBD2. Germline CDR1 is SGHDN and CDR2 is FVKESK. This CDR3 region has 17 residues. V shed 2 bases and J 8 bases; nucleotides not matched to a gene: 9. In nucleotides, the CDR3 is TGTGCCAGCAGCCAATATAAACTAGCGGGGGGGCCGCATGAGCAGTTCTTC. Amino acid sequence: CASSQYKLAGGPHEQFF. Full variable domain (missing parts from reference TRBV14 and TRBJ2-1): EAGVTQFPSHSVIEKGQTVTLRCDPISGHDNLYWYRRVMGKEIKFLLHFVKESKQDESGMPNNRFLAERTGGTYSTLKVQPAELEDSGVYFCASSQYKLAGGPHEQFFGPGTRLTVL.

The chain has TRBV6-5 and TRBJ2-1; 7 bases agree with TRBD2. CDR1 and CDR2 (germline): MNHEY, SVGAGI. The V segment lost 6 bases and the J segment 5 bases; nucleotides outside the gene matches: 7. The CDR3 is 14 amino acids. The CDR3 spells CASRATSPHNEQFF. CDR3 sequence (DNA): TGTGCCAGCAGAGCGACTAGCCCACACAATGAGCAGTTCTTC.

The chain is built from TRBV7-2 and TRBJ1-2; D unclear. Germline V gives CDR1 SGHTA, CDR2 FQGNSA. V lost 6 bases and J lost 1, with 12 bases in between. The CDR3 runs to 14 residues. CDR3 amino acids: CASSSLGNNYGYTF. The CDR3 region has the DNA TGTGCCAGCAGTTCACTGGGAAATAACTATGGCTACACCTTC.

This chain links TRBV5-6 with TRBJ2-5; no clear D gene. Germline V gives CDR1 SGHDT, CDR2 YYEEEE. The V end lost 6 bases, the J end lost 5 bases, and 11 bases lay between the germline ends. This CDR3 comprises 12 residues. The CDR3 protein is CASKTLKETQYF. The CDR3 DNA reads as TGTGCCAGCAAGACCTTAAAGGAGACCCAGTACTTC.

The chain couples TRBV7-2 to TRBJ2-3, with D unresolved. This CDR3 region has 16 residues. Germline CDR1 and CDR2: SGHTA and FQGNSA. V was clipped by 2 bases and J by 4 bases, with 16 bases between them. CDR3 sequence reads: CASSLQVGLGPDTQYF. CDR3 bases: TGTGCCAGCAGCTTACAAGTGGGTTTGGGCCCAGATACGCAGTATTTT.

V gene TRBV27 combines with J gene TRBJ2-2, with D perhaps TRBD1 or TRBD2 (6 bases each). Trimming removed 8 bases at V and 0 bases at J, with 10 bases between. This CDR3 spans 14 amino acids. The germline CDR1 and CDR2 sequences are MNHEY and SMNVEV (reference sequence). The CDR3 sequence: CASSGAPNTGELFF. In DNA form, the CDR3 reads TGTGCCAGCTCGGGGGCCCCGAACACCGGGGAGCTGTTTTTT.

This chain connects TRBV5-1 to TRBJ1-1; no firm D call. CDR1 and CDR2 from the germline V gene are SGHRS and YFSETQ. The CDR3 is made up of 13 amino acids. Trimming left V 4 bases short and J 0 bases short, with 7 bases between. CDR3 amino acids: CASSTPMNTEAFF. In DNA form, the CDR3 reads TGCGCCAGCAGCACACCCATGAACACTGAAGCTTTCTTT.

Of note for this clone: One junction end does not reproduce the germline sequence, and a read error may be involved. The J gene is TRBJ2-1, the V gene TRBV7-2; 7 bases align to TRBD1. The CDR3 extends over 13 amino acids. The germline CDR1 and CDR2 sequences are SGHTA and FQGNSA. The DNA for the CDR3 is TGTGCCAGCAGCAGAAAGGGTCAGGGGGAAGCGCTCTTC. This translates into CASSRKGQGEALF. The whole variable domain, remainder taken from reference TRBV7-2 and TRBJ2-1, is GAGVSQSPSNKVTEKGKDVELRCDPISGHTALYWYRQSLGQGLEFLIYFQGNSAPDKSGLPSDRFSAERTGGSVSTLTIQRTQQEDSAVYLCASSRKGQGEALFGPGTRLTVL.

The chain links TRBV3-1 (or the pseudogene TRBV3-2) to TRBJ2-1; D is undetermined. V lost 1 base and J lost 5, with 9 bases in between. Germline-derived CDR1 and CDR2 are LGHDT and YNNKEL (reference sequence). There are 14 residues in the CDR3. The chain's CDR3 is CASSQVPRNNEQFF. The CDR3 DNA follows: TGTGCCAGCAGCCAAGTCCCTAGAAACAATGAGCAGTTCTTC.

This chain connects TRBV19 to TRBJ2-5; D uncertain. Germline CDR1 reads LNHDA; CDR2 reads SQIVND (reference sequence). Trimming stripped 3 bases from V and 4 bases from J, with 12 bases between. There are 14 residues in the CDR3. The CDR3 is CASSIGRIGETQYF. The CDR3 DNA reads as TGTGCCAGTAGTATTGGCAGGATTGGAGAGACCCAGTACTTC.

A few counts support this clone. The chain is built from TRBV4-1 and TRBJ2-5, with no clear D. The CDR3 is made up of 14 amino acids. Trimming shortened V by 1 base and J by 4 bases, and 10 bases separated the two germline ends. From germline, CDR1 is MGHRA and CDR2 YSYEKL. The CDR3 nucleotides read TGCGCCAGCAGCCAAGTCCCTGGGTTAGAGACCCAGTACTTC. It translates to CASSQVPGLETQYF.

The genes are TRBV5-1 and TRBJ2-5, with TRBD2 matching over 12 bases. V lost 0 bases, J lost 4 bases, and 4 bases stayed unmatched. The germline gives CDR1 SGHRS, CDR2 YFSETQ. This CDR3 is built from 16 residues. In nucleotides, the CDR3 is TGCGCCAGCAGCTTGGGGCTAGCGGGAGGGCCAGAGACCCAGTACTTC. This translates into CASSLGLAGGPETQYF.

In DNA form, the CDR3 reads TGTGCCAGCAGCCAATCCCCACGGACAGAAGCTTTCTTT. It translates to CASSQSPRTEAFF. The V and J genes are TRBV4-2 and TRBJ1-1, with D possibly matching TRBD1 (5 bases). The CDR3 spans 13 residues. Germline V gene sequence: CDR1 LGHNA, CDR2 YNFKEQ. The germline V and J ends were trimmed by 2 bases and 8 bases, with 12 bases remaining between them.

The chain recombines TRBV29-1 with TRBJ2-5, with 9 bases aligning to TRBD2. CDR1 and CDR2 (germline): SQVTM, ANQGSEA. CDR3 length: 12 amino acids. V lost 7 bases and J lost 3; bases outside the gene matches: 3. CDR3: CSGRLAEETQYF. The CDR3 DNA sequence: TGCAGCGGTCGACTAGCGGAAGAGACCCAGTACTTC.

V and J are TRBV4-3 and TRBJ1-6; D is uncertain. Germline values: CDR1 LGHNA, CDR2 YSLEER. This CDR3 has 14 amino acids. V shed 1 base and J shed 7 bases, with 8 bases lying between them. CDR3 DNA sequence: TGCGCCAGCAGCCAAGTGGTCTCGAATTCACCCCTCCACTTT. As protein: CASSQVVSNSPLHF.

Comment on this clone: Compared with germline, one end of the junction differs, possibly owing to a read error. This chain joins TRBV7-9 and TRBJ2-1; the match to TRBD2 covers 10 bases. Germline-derived CDR1 and CDR2 are SEHNR and FQNEAQ (reference sequence). The CDR3 runs 13 residues. In DNA, the CDR3 is TGTGCCAGCAGCCTAGCGGGGGCCTCCGAGCAGTTCTTC. Its protein product is CASSLAGASEQFF.

The V and J genes are TRBV4-3 and TRBJ2-1, with no clear D. CDR1 and CDR2 (germline): LGHNA, YSLEER. Trimming removed 7 bases at V and 0 bases at J, with 13 bases between. This CDR3 has 15 residues. The CDR3 DNA is TGCGCCAGCACCAATGACGTCTACTCCTACAATGAGCAGTTCTTC. It yields the protein CASTNDVYSYNEQFF.

This rearrangement joins TRBV12-3 or TRBV12-4 to TRBJ2-3; D is perhaps TRBD1 (6 bases). This CDR3 spans 13 amino acids. Deletions cut 7 bases from V and 6 bases from J, with 14 bases between. The DNA of the CDR3 is TGTGCCAGCACCCTTGGGACATTTGATACGCAGTATTTT. Translating it yields CASTLGTFDTQYF.

The rearrangement joins TRBV4-1 to TRBJ1-1; 8 bases line up with TRBD1. The CDR3 is 14 residues long. V lost 4 bases to trimming and J lost 4 bases; unmatched junction nucleotides: 5. Germline CDR1 reads MGHRA; CDR2 reads YSYEKL. The chain's CDR3 is CASSRGQGVTEAFF. CDR3 in DNA: TGCGCCAGCAGCCGCGGACAGGGTGTCACTGAAGCTTTCTTT.

The chain uses TRBV27 and TRBJ1-5; D uncertain. CDR3 length: 15 residues. Germline CDR1 MNHEY, CDR2 SMNVEV (reference sequence). With 5 bases removed from V and 2 bases from J, the gap between germline ends came to 13 bases. CDR3 coding DNA: TGTGCCAGCAGTGCGTGGGGAGCGGGCAATCAGCCCCAGCATTTT. Amino acid sequence: CASSAWGAGNQPQHF.

The V call is TRBV11-3, the J call TRBJ2-1; TRBD2 agrees at 7 bases. V gave up 4 bases and J gave up 4 bases; unmatched junction bases: 4. The germline gives CDR1 SGHNT, CDR2 YENEEA. The CDR3 spans 14 residues. CDR3 protein: CASSSGLEYNEQFF. The CDR3 DNA is TGTGCCAGCAGCTCTGGACTAGAATACAATGAGCAGTTCTTC.

This chain connects TRBV11-1 to TRBJ1-6; 11 positions agree with TRBD1. CDR1 is SGHAT and CDR2 is FQDESV in the germline V gene (reference sequence). This CDR3 comprises 15 residues. J lost 10 bases, V lost 5 bases, and 7 bases had no gene match. The CDR3 DNA reads TGTGCCAGCAGCCGATCCGGGACAGGGGGATCACCCCTCCACTTT. Encoded protein: CASSRSGTGGSPLHF.

This clone was seen a handful of times. V is TRBV5-6 and J is TRBJ1-3; 11 positions match TRBD1. CDR3 length: 16 residues. The trim removed 4 bases at V and 2 bases at J, leaving 5 bases unmatched. Per germline, CDR1 SGHDT and CDR2 YYEEEE. The CDR3 loop reads CASSAPGQGAGNTIYF. The CDR3 nucleotides are TGTGCCAGCAGCGCCCCGGGACAGGGGGCTGGAAACACCATATATTTT.

CDR3 loop: CASSYLGYTQYF. CDR3 coding DNA: TGTGCCAGCAGTTACCTGGGGTACACCCAGTACTTC. The chain uses TRBV6-2 or TRBV6-3 and TRBJ2-5; D remains ambiguous. The CDR3 sequence is 12 residues long. Germline values: CDR1 MNHEY, CDR2 SVGEGT. V lost 2 bases to trimming and J lost 8 bases, with 9 bases between them.

The rearrangement joins TRBV4-1 to TRBJ1-2; the match to TRBD1 covers 8 bases. V was pared by 1 base and J by 4 bases, with 8 bases of the junction left unmatched. The germline V gene encodes CDR1 MGHRA and CDR2 YSYEKL. This CDR3 has 16 residues. CDR3 DNA sequence: TGCGCCAGCAGCCAAGGGACAGGGACAGCCCTCTATGGCTACACCTTC. This translates into CASSQGTGTALYGYTF.

The chain couples TRBV6-6 to TRBJ2-1, with D unresolved. The V and J ends lost 6 bases and 3 bases respectively, with 9 bases between them. This CDR3 region has 13 residues. Per the germline V gene, CDR1 is MNHNY and CDR2 is SVGAGI (reference sequence). This CDR3 reads CASRETDYNEQFF. As DNA, the CDR3 is TGTGCCAGCAGAGAAACAGACTACAATGAGCAGTTCTTC.

This rearrangement joins TRBV7-2 to TRBJ2-3, with 10 bases that match TRBD2. Germline-derived CDR1 and CDR2 are SGHTA and FQGNSA. V lost 3 bases, J lost 8 bases, and 8 bases stayed unmatched. The CDR3 covers 15 residues. In DNA, the CDR3 is TGTGCCAGCAGCTTGAGCAGCGGGGGGGCGGGTACGCAGTATTTT. Amino acid sequence: CASSLSSGGAGTQYF. The full variable domain, completed using reference TRBV7-2 and TRBJ2-3, is GAGVSQSPSNKVTEKGKDVELRCDPISGHTALYWYRQSLGQGLEFLIYFQGNSAPDKSGLPSDRFSAERTGGSVSTLTIQRTQQEDSAVYLCASSLSSGGAGTQYFGPGTRLTVL.

This chain connects TRBV7-3 to TRBJ2-1, with D perhaps matching TRBD2 (6 bases). The CDR3 has 16 residues. Looked up from germline, CDR1 is SGHTA and CDR2 is FQGTGA. Deletions cut 5 bases from V and 5 bases from J, with 19 bases between. The CDR3 loop reads CASSLTRLLGHNEQFF. The DNA of the CDR3 is TGTGCCAGCAGCCTGACTAGATTGCTTGGGCACAATGAGCAGTTCTTC.

V usage is TRBV7-8 and J usage is TRBJ2-3; 12 positions agree with TRBD2. V trimming: 4 bases; J trimming: 3 bases; junction bases outside the gene matches: 8. Germline V gives CDR1 SGHVS, CDR2 FQNEAQ. This CDR3 is built from 17 residues. Here the CDR3 DNA reads TGTGCCAGCAGCTCAAGTGGGCTAGCGGGAGGGACAGATACGCAGTATTTT. Translation: CASSSSGLAGGTDTQYF.